The 13 T cell receptor beta chains given below trace back to one sample, sequenced in a study of human T cells and chemical hapten exposure. Time point given: healthy volunteer bleed at 2 weeks. Someone pulled total RNA out of unfractionated whole blood. TCRdb re-derived calls from the RACE reads in MiXCR, one entry per CDR3 protein. Of about 45,000 distinct CDR3 sequences listed, roughly 4.2% were seen once; the top ten hold about 6%. The sequenced sample consisted of whole blood. The receptors shown here come from a human donor in good health. Some clones in this sample may be carry-over from other donors' samples.

The chain carries TRBV4-1 and TRBJ2-3; 8 bases are shared with TRBD2. V dropped 6 bases and J dropped 4; count of bases not matched to a gene: 21. Germline V gene sequence: CDR1 MGHRA, CDR2 YSYEKL. This CDR3 is built from 19 residues. The CDR3 DNA follows: TGCGCCAGCAGTGATGGCAGGGGAGGACTAGCCCCACGGCCAGATACGCAGTATTTT. Translated, it gives CASSDGRGGLAPRPDTQYF.

This clonotype has a count of ten or more. The chain has TRBV24-1 and TRBJ2-3; TRBD2 matches 11 bases. CDR3 size: 16 residues. The V segment lost 1 base and the J segment 5 bases; nucleotides outside the gene matches: 4. From germline, CDR1 is KGHDR and CDR2 SFDVKD. The CDR3 reads CATSDLLAGDKDTQYF. In DNA, the CDR3 is TGTGCCACCAGTGATTTACTAGCGGGAGATAAAGATACGCAGTATTTT.

This clonotype was seen at least ten times. The rearrangement uses TRBV7-9 and TRBJ1-3; 7 positions match TRBD1. Germline V lookup: CDR1 SEHNR, CDR2 FQNEAQ (reference sequence). With V trimmed by 2 bases and J by 0 bases, 7 bases remained unmatched. This CDR3 is built from 17 residues. Here the CDR3 DNA reads TGTGCCAGCAGCTTAATTCCGCGGACAGGCTCTGGAAACACCATATATTTT. Protein sequence: CASSLIPRTGSGNTIYF.

This clonotype has a handful of counts. The chain combines TRBV20-1 with TRBJ1-6; D is ambiguous. This CDR3 comprises 15 residues. V lost 0 bases to trimming and J lost 4 bases, with 10 bases between them. Looked up from germline, CDR1 is DFQATT and CDR2 is SNEGSKA (reference sequence). The CDR3 protein is CSARDSQRYNSPLHF. DNA for the CDR3: TGCAGTGCTAGAGATTCCCAGCGGTATAATTCACCCCTCCACTTT.

This clonotype was seen ten or more times. The V and J genes are TRBV7-9 and TRBJ2-1; 11 bases agree with TRBD2. The CDR3 totals 15 residues. Trimming cost V 6 bases and J 4 bases; bases outside gene matches: 5. From germline, CDR1 is SEHNR and CDR2 FQNEAQ (reference sequence). CDR3 protein: CASRSGTSGYNEQFF. Written as DNA, the CDR3 is TGTGCCAGCAGGTCCGGGACTAGCGGTTACAATGAGCAGTTCTTC. The variable domain in full, with the rest retrieved from reference TRBV7-9 and TRBJ2-1, is DTGVSQNPRHKITKRGQNVTFRCDPISEHNRLYWYRQTLGQGPEFLTYFQNEAQLEKSRLLSDRFSAERPKGSFSTLEIQRTEQGDSAMYLCASRSGTSGYNEQFFGPGTRLTVL.

At least ten counts were recorded for this clonotype. This chain connects TRBV7-9 to TRBJ1-1, with D tentatively TRBD1 (5 bases). The CDR3 covers 17 residues. Trimming left V 1 base short and J 0 bases short, with 15 bases between. Germline V lookup: CDR1 SEHNR, CDR2 FQNEAQ (reference sequence). The CDR3 sequence is CASSLGGAGPMNTEAFF. The CDR3, as DNA: TGTGCCAGCAGCTTAGGAGGGGCAGGCCCCATGAACACTGAAGCTTTCTTT.

This clonotype was counted at least ten times. This rearrangement joins TRBV7-2 to TRBJ1-3, with unresolved D. The CDR3 sequence is 15 residues long. Germline V gene lookup returns CDR1 SGHTA and CDR2 FQGNSA. Trimming left V 5 bases short and J 0 bases short, with 11 bases between. CDR3 sequence reads: CASSPGSHSGNTIYF. The CDR3 DNA follows: TGTGCCAGCAGCCCTGGCAGCCACTCTGGAAACACCATATATTTT. The complete variable domain, with remaining parts taken from reference TRBV7-2 and TRBJ1-3, reads GAGVSQSPSNKVTEKGKDVELRCDPISGHTALYWYRQSLGQGLEFLIYFQGNSAPDKSGLPSDRFSAERTGGSVSTLTIQRTQQEDSAVYLCASSPGSHSGNTIYFGEGSWLTVV.

This clonotype appeared many times. The V and J genes are TRBV7-3 and TRBJ2-3; 9 nucleotides align to TRBD2. The CDR3 extends over 15 amino acids. V was pared by 5 bases and J by 1 base, with 4 bases of the junction left unmatched. CDR1 is SGHTA, CDR2 FQGTGA, per germline. This CDR3 is CASSLTSGRTDTQYF. The CDR3 DNA reads TGTGCCAGCAGCCTGACTAGCGGCCGCACAGATACGCAGTATTTT.

This clonotype showed up just a few times. This chain connects TRBV15 to TRBJ2-5, with 7 bases lining up with TRBD1. With V trimmed by 4 bases and J by 3 bases, 8 bases remained unmatched. The CDR3 sequence is 15 residues long. CDR1 is LNHNV and CDR2 is YYDKDF in the germline V gene (reference sequence). The CDR3 sequence is CATSKEGALEETQYF. The CDR3 DNA sequence: TGTGCCACCAGCAAAGAGGGGGCGCTGGAAGAGACCCAGTACTTC.

The V and J genes are TRBV20-1 and TRBJ2-1, with D possibly matching TRBD1 (5 bases). With 3 bases removed from V and 0 bases from J, the gap between germline ends came to 12 bases. From germline, CDR1 is DFQATT and CDR2 SNEGSKA (reference sequence). This CDR3 has 15 residues. The CDR3 DNA sequence: TGCAGTGCTAGTAGGACACTAAACTCCTACAATGAGCAGTTCTTC. Its protein is CSASRTLNSYNEQFF.

V is TRBV12-3 or TRBV12-4 and J is TRBJ2-1; D may be TRBD1 or TRBD2 (5 bases each). This CDR3 is 14 amino acids long. The germline V and J ends were trimmed by 3 bases and 6 bases, with 12 bases remaining between them. The CDR3 loop reads CASSFGTPSNEQFF. Written as DNA, the CDR3 is TGTGCCAGCAGTTTCGGGACCCCCAGCAATGAGCAGTTCTTC.

In this sample, this clonotype turned up many times. The J gene is TRBJ2-1, the V gene TRBV20-1; 12 nucleotides match TRBD2. The CDR3 spans 14 residues. J lost 13 bases, V lost 0 bases, and 7 bases had no gene match. Germline CDR1 DFQATT, CDR2 SNEGSKA (reference sequence). The CDR3 is CSARDIGLAGTQFF. CDR3 sequence (DNA): TGCAGTGCTAGAGATATAGGACTAGCGGGAACTCAGTTCTTC.

This clonotype was picked up many times. V is TRBV28 and J is TRBJ1-1, with a weak D call TRBD1 (5 bases). V was cut by 10 bases and J by 7 bases, with 25 bases left in between. There are 15 residues in the CDR3. Germline CDR1 reads MDHEN; CDR2 reads SYDVKM. This CDR3 reads CAITQVDFGAHEAFF. DNA of the CDR3: TGTGCCATTACACAAGTAGACTTTGGGGCACATGAAGCTTTCTTT.